These 31 T cell receptor beta chains were all obtained from the same sample, sequenced in a study of shared clonotypes between healthy human individuals. TCRdb's copy holds only in-frame clones and misses some; the assay was immunoSEQ multiplex PCR. Of around 2.3 million clones in the sample, approximately 94% were seen once. What was sequenced was naive CD4+ T cells sorted from blood. Noted subset: CD45RA+ positively selected. These receptors all come from a man aged 18 to 35 in good health.

The chain uses TRBV28 and TRBJ2-6; the D gene is possibly TRBD1 (6 bases). This CDR3 has 12 residues. The V end lost 7 bases, the J end lost 9 bases, and 10 bases lay between the germline ends. Germline CDR1 and CDR2: MDHEN and SYDVKM. The DNA of the CDR3 is TGTGCCAGCAATGGGGGCGTCAACGTCCTGACTTTC. This codes for CASNGGVNVLTF.

The chain recombines TRBV27 with TRBJ2-7; 10 nucleotides line up with TRBD2. The CDR3 is 15 residues long. Germline V lookup: CDR1 MNHEY, CDR2 SMNVEV (reference sequence). With V trimmed by 5 bases and J by 3 bases, 7 bases remained unmatched. Here the CDR3 reads CASSSGRAPHYEQYF. CDR3 DNA: TGTGCCAGCAGTAGCGGGAGGGCCCCTCACTACGAGCAGTACTTC.

The V call is TRBV6-5, the J call TRBJ1-2, with a possible D match to TRBD1 (5 bases). Per the germline V gene, CDR1 is MNHEY and CDR2 is SVGAGI. CDR3 size: 14 residues. The ends were cut back, 5 bases at V and 4 bases at J, with 14 bases in the middle. The CDR3 region is CASSPGGRRYGYTF. CDR3 in DNA: TGTGCCAGCAGTCCTGGGGGGAGGCGCTATGGCTACACCTTC.

This chain uses TRBV4-3 with TRBJ2-7; no clear D gene. V lost 0 bases and J lost 0, with 15 bases in between. CDR1 is LGHNA, CDR2 YSLEER, per germline. This CDR3 has 17 amino acids. The CDR3 nucleotides are TGCGCCAGCAGCCAAGAGTATGGTAGGCAAGCCTCCTACGAGCAGTACTTC. This sequence encodes CASSQEYGRQASYEQYF.

The gene calls are TRBV30 and TRBJ1-6; possible D gene TRBD1, 6 bases. V was trimmed by 2 bases and J by 7 bases, leaving 15 bases between them. This CDR3 contains 15 residues. Germline V gene sequence: CDR1 GTSNPN, CDR2 SVGIG (reference sequence). The CDR3 region has the DNA TGTGCCTGGAGTACCCTAGGGGGGCCGAATTCACCCCTCCACTTT. This codes for CAWSTLGGPNSPLHF. Combining the CDR3 with reference TRBV30 and TRBJ1-6 gives the whole variable domain SQTIHQWPATLVQPVGSPLSLECTVEGTSNPNLYWYRQAAGRGLQLLFYSVGIGQISSEVPQNLSASRPQDRQFILSSKKLLLSDSGFYLCAWSTLGGPNSPLHFGNGTRLTVT.

The CDR3 DNA is TGTGCCAGCAGCCGAGGGCAGGGTACCACAGATACGCAGTATTTT. Its protein is CASSRGQGTTDTQYF. The chain joins TRBV11-3 to TRBJ2-3; D is tentatively TRBD1 or TRBD2 (5 bases each). The length of the CDR3 is 15 residues. V was clipped by 5 bases and J by 2 bases, with 14 bases between them. The germline CDR1 and CDR2 sequences are SGHNT and YENEEA.

The chain uses TRBV18 and TRBJ1-1; D ambiguous. The CDR3 contains 16 residues. The V end was cut by 3 bases, the J end by 1 base, with 15 bases between. The germline gives CDR1 KGHSH, CDR2 LQKENI. The DNA for the CDR3 is TGTGCCAGCTCACCTAGCCAGCTCGGCACGAACACTGAAGCTTTCTTT. It encodes CASSPSQLGTNTEAFF.

Regarding this clone: Other DNA sequences in this sample translate to the same CDR3. This rearrangement joins TRBV18 to TRBJ2-3; D is perhaps TRBD1 (5 bases). CDR3 size: 15 residues. Trimming took 2 bases from V and 0 from J, leaving 9 bases between them. Per the germline V gene, CDR1 is KGHSH and CDR2 is LQKENI. For the CDR3, the DNA is TGTGCCAGCTCACCAGGTGGGGCTAGCACAGATACGCAGTATTTT. Protein sequence: CASSPGGASTDTQYF.

This rearrangement joins TRBV6-5 to TRBJ2-7; D is possibly TRBD1 or TRBD2 (5 bases each). This CDR3 has 15 amino acids. Germline V gene sequence: CDR1 MNHEY, CDR2 SVGAGI. Deletions cut 6 bases from V and 2 bases from J, with 17 bases between. CDR3 nucleotides: TGTGCCAGCAGCCCCCTCGGGGCTTCAGCCTACGAGCAGTACTTC. This gives the protein CASSPLGASAYEQYF.

The J gene is TRBJ2-7, the V gene TRBV7-9, with D possibly being TRBD2 (7 bases). Germline V CDR1 and CDR2: SEHNR, FQNEAQ (reference sequence). The V end was cut by 3 bases, the J end by 2 bases, with 14 bases between. This CDR3 region has 15 residues. The CDR3 protein is CASSFGGPNPYEQYF. The CDR3 DNA reads as TGTGCCAGCAGCTTCGGGGGGCCCAACCCCTACGAGCAGTACTTC.

This chain links TRBV4-2 with TRBJ1-6; 7 bases are shared with TRBD1. CDR3 size: 16 residues. Germline CDR1 reads LGHNA; CDR2 reads YNFKEQ. V lost 0 bases, J lost 8 bases, and 7 bases stayed unmatched. This CDR3 reads CASSQEERQGYSPLHF. The CDR3 DNA reads as TGTGCCAGCAGCCAAGAAGAGAGACAGGGTTATTCACCCCTCCACTTT.

The chain recombines TRBV5-4 with TRBJ2-7; weak D call: TRBD2 (6 bases). The germline V gene encodes CDR1 SGHNT and CDR2 YYREEE (reference sequence). Trimming took off 4 bases at V and 7 bases at J, with 18 bases between the two ends. The length of the CDR3 is 14 residues. CDR3: CASSGPEGNSEQYF. The CDR3 nucleotides are TGTGCCAGCAGCGGGCCGGAGGGCAACTCGGAGCAGTACTTC.

V gene TRBV2 combines with J gene TRBJ2-7; D gene ambiguous. The CDR3 spans 14 residues. Germline CDR1 and CDR2: SNHLY and FYNNEI. V was clipped by 7 bases and J by 0 bases, with 13 bases between them. The CDR3 DNA reads TGTGCCAGCAAGAGGACGCAGTACTCCTACGAGCAGTACTTC. Its protein product is CASKRTQYSYEQYF.

The chain couples TRBV6-1 to TRBJ2-7; TRBD1 might be the D (5 bases). This CDR3 is built from 13 residues. V lost 5 bases and J lost 1, with 9 bases in between. From germline, CDR1 is MNHNS and CDR2 SASEGT. CDR3 loop: CASSPGISYEQYF. CDR3 nucleotides: TGTGCCAGCAGTCCAGGGATTTCCTACGAGCAGTACTTC.

V usage is TRBV10-3 and J usage is TRBJ2-3, with TRBD2 identical over 9 bases. The germline CDR1 and CDR2 sequences are ENHRY and SYGVKD. This CDR3 region has 14 residues. After removal of 5 bases from V and 4 bases from J, the junction contained 4 bases not matched to a gene. The chain's CDR3 is CAISRTSDPDTQYF. The CDR3 bases are TGTGCCATCAGTCGGACTAGCGATCCAGATACGCAGTATTTT.

V is TRBV6-6 and J is TRBJ2-7; weak D call: TRBD1 (5 bases). Germline CDR1 and CDR2: MNHNY and SVGAGI (reference sequence). This CDR3 has 13 amino acids. Deletions cut 6 bases from V and 0 bases from J, with 9 bases between. In DNA, the CDR3 is TGTGCCAGCAGCCGACAGTTCTCCTACGAGCAGTACTTC. This sequence encodes CASSRQFSYEQYF.

In its sample, this clone was seen once. The V call is TRBV29-1, the J call TRBJ1-3, with D uncertain. The germline V gene has CDR1 SQVTM and CDR2 ANQGSEA. CDR3 length equals 11 residues. V was shortened by 6 bases and J by 6 bases, with 9 bases between the two germline ends. CDR3 loop: CSVLTANTIYF. The CDR3 DNA follows: TGCAGCGTCCTGACGGCAAACACCATATATTTT.

The rearrangement joins TRBV9 to TRBJ2-2; TRBD2 aligns across 9 bases. The ends lost 0 bases at V and 2 bases at J; junction bases unmatched: 5. Germline CDR1 SGDLS, CDR2 YYNGEE. The CDR3 is 17 amino acids. CDR3 region: CASSVEVGLANTGELFF. CDR3 DNA sequence: TGTGCCAGCAGCGTAGAAGTGGGACTAGCAAACACCGGGGAGCTGTTTTTT. Combining the CDR3 with reference TRBV9 and TRBJ2-2 gives the whole variable domain DSGVTQTPKHLITATGQRVTLRCSPRSGDLSVYWYQQSLDQGLQFLIQYYNGEERAKGNILERFSAQQFPDLHSELNLSSLELGDSALYFCASSVEVGLANTGELFFGEGSRLTVL.

This sequence joins TRBV6-6 and TRBJ1-1, with 7 bases identical to TRBD1. The junction had 12 bases not matched to a gene; V was cut back by 6 bases and J by 2 bases. The CDR3 is 16 amino acids. Germline CDR1 and CDR2: MNHNY and SVGAGI (reference sequence). CDR3 sequence reads: CASSYRTGERNTEAFF. CDR3 DNA sequence: TGTGCCAGCAGCTACCGGACAGGTGAGAGAAACACTGAAGCTTTCTTT.

The chain has TRBV4-2 and TRBJ1-2; D is possibly TRBD1 (6 bases). Germline V gene lookup returns CDR1 LGHNA and CDR2 YNFKEQ. V lost 1 base to trimming and J lost 2 bases, with 11 bases between them. There are 15 residues in the CDR3. As DNA, the CDR3 is TGTGCCAGCAGCCAAGCGACAGGCCTAAACTATGGCTACACCTTC. Amino acids: CASSQATGLNYGYTF.

The chain uses TRBV5-1 and TRBJ2-5, with D uncertain. This CDR3 comprises 15 residues. Germline lookup yields CDR1 SGHRS and CDR2 YFSETQ. V dropped 4 bases and J dropped 5 bases, with 18 bases sitting between them. CDR3: CASSPSHTAGETQYF. In DNA, the CDR3 is TGCGCCAGCAGCCCCTCTCACACCGCCGGGGAGACCCAGTACTTC.

A word on this clone: Other DNA variants within this sample encode the same CDR3. The CDR3: CASSLDRGNSPLHF. As DNA, the CDR3 is TGTGCCAGCAGCCTCGACAGGGGTAATTCACCCCTCCACTTT. The V and J genes are TRBV7-3 and TRBJ1-6, with 8 bases aligning to TRBD1. After removal of 5 bases from V and 6 bases from J, the junction contained 3 bases not matched to a gene. The CDR3 totals 14 residues. Germline V gene sequence: CDR1 SGHTA, CDR2 FQGTGA.

This clone occurred once. The chain has TRBV2 and TRBJ2-1; 10 bases align to TRBD2. CDR3 size: 17 residues. Per the germline V gene, CDR1 is SNHLY and CDR2 is FYNNEI. J gave up 0 bases and V 2 bases, and 4 bases lay outside the gene matches. The CDR3 protein is CASSEPLAGDSYNEQFF. The CDR3 DNA reads TGTGCCAGCAGTGAACCTCTAGCGGGAGACTCCTACAATGAGCAGTTCTTC.

This chain joins TRBV12-5 and TRBJ2-7; D may be TRBD2 (6 bases). The CDR3 runs 16 residues. Germline-derived CDR1 and CDR2 are LGHNT and FRNRAP. Trimming took off 11 bases at V and 1 base at J, with 24 bases between the two ends. The CDR3 here is CAGEVIGHLPSYEQYF. The CDR3 region has the DNA TGTGCTGGGGAGGTTATTGGGCACCTCCCTTCCTACGAGCAGTACTTC. The full variable domain, in which reference TRBV12-5 and TRBJ2-7 provide the parts outside the CDR3, is DARVTQTPRHKVTEMGQEVTMRCQPILGHNTVFWYRQTMMQGLELLAYFRNRAPLDDSGMPKDRFSAEMPDATLATLKIQPSEPRDSAVYFCAGEVIGHLPSYEQYFGPGTRLTVT.

This clone occurred a few times. This rearrangement joins TRBV19 to TRBJ1-5; no reliable D call. CDR1 and CDR2 (germline): LNHDA, SQIVND (reference sequence). With 10 bases removed from V and 2 bases from J, the gap between germline ends came to 9 bases. This CDR3 comprises 12 residues. CDR3 nucleotides: TGTGCCACCGACGGACGCAATCAGCCCCAGCATTTT. This codes for CATDGRNQPQHF.

The chain joins TRBV4-1 to TRBJ2-3; 10 nucleotides line up with TRBD2. Losses at the gene ends were 4 bases for V and 2 bases for J; bases not matched to a gene: 6. The length of the CDR3 is 16 residues. The germline V gene encodes CDR1 MGHRA and CDR2 YSYEKL. CDR3 sequence reads: CASSRGLAANTDTQYF. The DNA of the CDR3 is TGCGCCAGCAGCCGCGGACTAGCGGCAAACACAGATACGCAGTATTTT.

Concerning this clone: The sample has other DNA sequences that encode this CDR3 too. The chain combines TRBV30 with TRBJ2-5; D not resolved. This CDR3 is 12 amino acids long. Germline CDR1 is GTSNPN and CDR2 is SVGIG (reference sequence). Trimming shortened V by 1 base and J by 4 bases, and 7 bases separated the two germline ends. The chain's CDR3 is CAWSASGETQYF. The CDR3 nucleotides are TGTGCCTGGAGTGCCTCGGGAGAGACCCAGTACTTC.

This rearrangement joins TRBV6-5 to TRBJ2-7, with TRBD2 identical over 7 bases. The length of the CDR3 is 15 residues. Per the germline V gene, CDR1 is MNHEY and CDR2 is SVGAGI. V trimming: 6 bases; J trimming: 4 bases; junction bases outside the gene matches: 12. CDR3 in DNA: TGTGCCAGCAGCCCTCGGGGAGGGAGTAGATACGAGCAGTACTTC. This translates into CASSPRGGSRYEQYF.

Of note for this clone: The same CDR3 is also encoded by other DNA sequences in this sample. The chain carries TRBV4-3 and TRBJ2-4; no reliable D call. The CDR3 is 14 residues long. CDR1 is LGHNA and CDR2 is YSLEER in the germline V gene. The V end was cut by 1 base, the J end by 0 bases, with 4 bases between. CDR3 sequence: CASSQAVAKNIQYF. Here the CDR3 DNA reads TGCGCCAGCAGCCAAGCCGTAGCCAAAAACATTCAGTACTTC.

This clone was picked up one time. The gene calls are TRBV7-9 and TRBJ1-4, with a weak D call TRBD1 (6 bases). The germline V gene has CDR1 SEHNR and CDR2 FQNEAQ (reference sequence). This CDR3 region has 15 residues. Trimming left V 5 bases short and J 0 bases short, with 10 bases between. The CDR3 sequence: CASSMDRATNEKLFF. The CDR3 DNA is TGTGCCAGCAGCATGGACAGAGCAACTAATGAAAAACTGTTTTTT.

The rearrangement links TRBV29-1 to TRBJ1-1; TRBD1 matches 7 bases. V dropped 4 bases and J dropped 1; count of bases not matched to a gene: 3. There are 13 residues in the CDR3. From germline, CDR1 is SQVTM and CDR2 ANQGSEA. CDR3 bases: TGCAGCGTTGTCCCAGGGGGGAACACTGAAGCTTTCTTT. Its protein is CSVVPGGNTEAFF.